The clone carrying this T cell receptor (beta chain) showed up just a few times. This sample was taken from a study of shared clonotypes between healthy human individuals. CDR1 is MNHEY, CDR2 SMNVEV, per germline (reference sequence). Trimming removed 2 bases at V and 3 bases at J, with 11 bases between. The CDR3 contains 14 residues. Profiling relied on immunoSEQ multiplex PCR, and the TCRdb table lists in-frame clones only, not all of them. This table holds around 95,000 clones, around 43% found once. This TCR derives from a woman in her thirties or forties in good health. Some clones in this sample may be carry-over from other donors' samples. V and J are TRBV27 and TRBJ2-7, with D unresolved. Sample: PBMCs. The CDR3 DNA sequence: TGTGCCAGCAGTTTAAAACAGACCGACTACGAGCAGTACTTC. As protein: CASSLKQTDYEQYF.